These T cell receptor beta chains were read from a single sample in a study of shared clonotypes between healthy human individuals. Libraries were prepared by immunoSEQ multiplex PCR; TCRdb keeps only in-frame clonotypes and omits some of them. The repertoire holds 900,000 to 1,200,000 clones, with approximately 78% as singletons. The sequenced material came from memory CD4+ T cells from PBMCs. The receptors shown here come from a young man in good health. Some clones in this sample may be carry-over from other donors' samples. CDR3s include the opening cysteine and the closing phenylalanine or tryptophan.

>TRBJ1-5|TRBV5-4
CASSNDRGEPQHF
>TRBJ2-1|TRBV9
CASSERGSGAYNEQFF
>TRBJ2-5|TRBV2
CASRSPEGVQETQYF
>TRBJ1-1|TRBV7-3
CASSSGLHTEAFF
>TRBJ2-3|TRBV19
CASRPPSSTDTQYF
>TRBJ2-1|TRBV5-1
CASSLATAGGGEQFF
>TRBJ1-5|TRBV18
CASSRQGGNQPQHF
>TRBJ2-1|TRBV2
CASTEYNEQFF
>TRBJ1-4|TRBV6-1
CASSGRPGRPREKLFF
>TRBJ2-1|TRBV27
CASSQPGLARQNEQFF
>TRBJ2-7|TRBV28
CASSPSGYEQYF
>TRBJ2-7|TRBV7-9
CASSSTGQSYEQYF
>TRBJ1-1|TRBV30
CAWSEPGTGITEASF
>TRBJ2-7|TRBV13
CASSLRRGSSYEQYF
>TRBJ2-1|TRBV2
CASRPDSIYNEQFF
>TRBJ1-6|TRBV5-6
CASSLGQGANSPLHF
>TRBJ2-1|TRBV10-3
CAISDPGLNNEQFF
>TRBJ2-5|TRBV6-1
CALWSGQETQYF
>TRBJ1-1|TRBV5-5
CASSFHIFGTEAFF
>TRBJ2-5|TRBV29-1
CSGITGTGETQYF